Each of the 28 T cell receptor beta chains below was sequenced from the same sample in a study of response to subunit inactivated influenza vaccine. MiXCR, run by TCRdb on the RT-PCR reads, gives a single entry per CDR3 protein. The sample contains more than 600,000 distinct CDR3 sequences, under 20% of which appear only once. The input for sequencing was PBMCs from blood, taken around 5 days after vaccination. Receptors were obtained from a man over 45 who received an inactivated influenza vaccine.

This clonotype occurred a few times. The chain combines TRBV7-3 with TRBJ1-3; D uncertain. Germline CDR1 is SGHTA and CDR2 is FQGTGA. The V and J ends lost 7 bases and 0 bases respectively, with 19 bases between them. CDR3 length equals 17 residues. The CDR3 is CASKARQEPLSGNTIYF. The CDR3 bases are TGTGCCAGCAAGGCAAGGCAGGAGCCGCTCTCTGGAAACACCATATATTTT.

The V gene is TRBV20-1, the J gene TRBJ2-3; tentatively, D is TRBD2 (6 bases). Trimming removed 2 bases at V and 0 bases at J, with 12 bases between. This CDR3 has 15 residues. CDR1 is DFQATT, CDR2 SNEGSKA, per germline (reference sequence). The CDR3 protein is CSARSPGTSTDTQYF. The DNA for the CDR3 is TGCAGTGCTAGATCCCCGGGGACTAGCACAGATACGCAGTATTTT.

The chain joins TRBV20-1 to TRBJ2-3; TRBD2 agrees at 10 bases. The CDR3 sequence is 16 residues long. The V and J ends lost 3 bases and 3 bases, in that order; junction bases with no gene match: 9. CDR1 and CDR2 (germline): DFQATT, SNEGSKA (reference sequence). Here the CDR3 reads CSARAASGRGTDTQYF. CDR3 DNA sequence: TGCAGTGCTAGGGCTGCTAGCGGGAGAGGTACAGATACGCAGTATTTT.

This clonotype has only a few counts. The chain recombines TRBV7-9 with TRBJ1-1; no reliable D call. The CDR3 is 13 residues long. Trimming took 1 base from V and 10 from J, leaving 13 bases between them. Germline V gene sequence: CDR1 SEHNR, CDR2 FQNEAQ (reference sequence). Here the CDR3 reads CASSLGSGNGAFF. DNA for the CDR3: TGTGCCAGCAGCTTAGGTTCGGGAAATGGAGCTTTCTTT.

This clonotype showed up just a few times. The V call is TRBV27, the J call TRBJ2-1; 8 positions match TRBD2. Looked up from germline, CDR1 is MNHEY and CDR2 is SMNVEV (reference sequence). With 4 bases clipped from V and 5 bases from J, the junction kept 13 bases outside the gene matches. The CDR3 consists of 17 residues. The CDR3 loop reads CASSYYLTSGKNNEQFF. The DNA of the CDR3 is TGTGCCAGCAGTTACTACTTAACTAGCGGAAAAAACAATGAGCAGTTCTTC.

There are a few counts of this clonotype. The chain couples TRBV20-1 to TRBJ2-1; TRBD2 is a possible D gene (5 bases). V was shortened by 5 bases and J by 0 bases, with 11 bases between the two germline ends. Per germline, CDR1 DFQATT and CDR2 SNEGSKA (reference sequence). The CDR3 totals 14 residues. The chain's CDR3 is CSAWTGSSYNEQFF. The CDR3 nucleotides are TGCAGTGCTTGGACGGGAAGCTCCTACAATGAGCAGTTCTTC.

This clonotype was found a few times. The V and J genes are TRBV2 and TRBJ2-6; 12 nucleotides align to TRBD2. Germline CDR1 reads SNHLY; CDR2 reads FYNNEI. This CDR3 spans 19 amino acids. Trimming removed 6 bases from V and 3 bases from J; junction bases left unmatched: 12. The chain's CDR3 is CASRETSGSYLGGANVLTF. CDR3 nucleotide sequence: TGTGCCAGCAGAGAGACTAGCGGGAGTTATCTAGGTGGGGCCAACGTCCTGACTTTC.

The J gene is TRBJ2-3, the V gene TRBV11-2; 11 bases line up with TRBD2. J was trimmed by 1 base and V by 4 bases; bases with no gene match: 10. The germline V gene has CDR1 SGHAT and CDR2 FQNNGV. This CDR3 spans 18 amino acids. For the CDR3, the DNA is TGTGCCAGCAGCTACGAGTTAGCGGGGGGGGGAGGCACAGATACGCAGTATTTT. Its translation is CASSYELAGGGGTDTQYF.

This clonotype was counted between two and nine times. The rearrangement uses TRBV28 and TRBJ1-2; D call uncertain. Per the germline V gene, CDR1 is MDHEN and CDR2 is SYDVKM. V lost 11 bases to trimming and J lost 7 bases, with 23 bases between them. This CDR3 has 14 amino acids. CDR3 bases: TGTGCCGTTCCTCAAAGCGACCCCGGCACTGGCTACACCTTC. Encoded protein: CAVPQSDPGTGYTF.

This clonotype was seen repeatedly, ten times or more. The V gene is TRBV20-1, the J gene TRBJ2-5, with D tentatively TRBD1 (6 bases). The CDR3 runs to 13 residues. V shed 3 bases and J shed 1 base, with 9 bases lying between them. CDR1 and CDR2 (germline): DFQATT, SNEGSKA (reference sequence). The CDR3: CSASRTAQETQYF. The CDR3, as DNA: TGCAGTGCTAGTAGGACAGCCCAAGAGACCCAGTACTTC.

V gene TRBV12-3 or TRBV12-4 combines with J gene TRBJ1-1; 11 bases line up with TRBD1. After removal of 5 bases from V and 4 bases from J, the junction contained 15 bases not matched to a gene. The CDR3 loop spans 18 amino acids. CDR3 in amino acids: CASSPHWTGGEIGTEAFF. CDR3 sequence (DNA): TGTGCCAGCAGTCCCCACTGGACAGGGGGCGAGATTGGCACTGAAGCTTTCTTT.

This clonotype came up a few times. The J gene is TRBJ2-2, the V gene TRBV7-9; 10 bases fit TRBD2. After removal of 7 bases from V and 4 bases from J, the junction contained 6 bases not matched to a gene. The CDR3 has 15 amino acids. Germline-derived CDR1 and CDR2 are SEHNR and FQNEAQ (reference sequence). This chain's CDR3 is CASTDRLAGTGELFF. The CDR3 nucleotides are TGTGCCAGCACCGACAGACTAGCGGGCACCGGGGAGCTGTTTTTT.

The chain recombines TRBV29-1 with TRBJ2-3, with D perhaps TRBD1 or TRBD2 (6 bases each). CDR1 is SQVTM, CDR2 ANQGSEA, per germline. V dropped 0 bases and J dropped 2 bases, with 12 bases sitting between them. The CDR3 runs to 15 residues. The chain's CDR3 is CSVEDRGRNTDTQYF. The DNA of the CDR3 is TGCAGCGTTGAAGATCGGGGGCGAAACACAGATACGCAGTATTTT.

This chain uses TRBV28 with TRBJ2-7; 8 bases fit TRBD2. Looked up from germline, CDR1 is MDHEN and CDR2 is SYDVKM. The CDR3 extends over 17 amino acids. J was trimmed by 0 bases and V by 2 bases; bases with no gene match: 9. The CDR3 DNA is TGTGCCAGCAGTTTACCCCGGGAGCGGGGGACCTCCTACGAGCAGTACTTC. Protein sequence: CASSLPRERGTSYEQYF.

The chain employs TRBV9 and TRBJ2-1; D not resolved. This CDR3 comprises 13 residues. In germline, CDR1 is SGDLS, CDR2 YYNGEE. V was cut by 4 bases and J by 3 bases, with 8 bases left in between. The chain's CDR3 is CASSLSNYNEQFF. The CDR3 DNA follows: TGTGCCAGCAGCCTCTCTAACTACAATGAGCAGTTCTTC.

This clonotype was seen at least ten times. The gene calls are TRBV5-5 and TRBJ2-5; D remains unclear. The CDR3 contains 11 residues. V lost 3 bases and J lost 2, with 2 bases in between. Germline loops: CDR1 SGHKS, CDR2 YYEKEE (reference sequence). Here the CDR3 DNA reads TGTGCCAGCAGCTGGCAAGAGACCCAGTACTTC. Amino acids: CASSWQETQYF.

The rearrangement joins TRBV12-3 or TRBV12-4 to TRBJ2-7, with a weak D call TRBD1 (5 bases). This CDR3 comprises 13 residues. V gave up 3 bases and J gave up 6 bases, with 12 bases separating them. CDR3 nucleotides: TGTGCCAGCAGTTTTGCTGGGGCGAGCGAGCAGTACTTC. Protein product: CASSFAGASEQYF.

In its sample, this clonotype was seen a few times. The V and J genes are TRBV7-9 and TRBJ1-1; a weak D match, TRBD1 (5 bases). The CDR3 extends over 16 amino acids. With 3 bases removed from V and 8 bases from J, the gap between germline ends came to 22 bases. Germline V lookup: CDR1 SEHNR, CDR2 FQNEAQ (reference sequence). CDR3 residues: CASSLISGTPEREAFF. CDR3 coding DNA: TGTGCCAGCAGCTTGATTTCCGGGACGCCCGAGAGGGAAGCTTTCTTT.

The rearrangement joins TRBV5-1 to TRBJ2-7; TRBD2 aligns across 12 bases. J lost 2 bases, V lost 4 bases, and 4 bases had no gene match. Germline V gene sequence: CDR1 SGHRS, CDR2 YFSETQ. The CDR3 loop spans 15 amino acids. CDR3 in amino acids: CASSGSSGRAYEQYF. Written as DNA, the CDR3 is TGCGCCAGCAGCGGATCTAGCGGGAGGGCCTACGAGCAGTACTTC.

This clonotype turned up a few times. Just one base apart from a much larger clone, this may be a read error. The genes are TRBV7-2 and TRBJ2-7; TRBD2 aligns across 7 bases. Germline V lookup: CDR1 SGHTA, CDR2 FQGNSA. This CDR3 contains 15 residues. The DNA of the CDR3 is TGTTCCAGCAGCTTGTATCTAGCGGCCTCCTCCGAGCAGTACTTC. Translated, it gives CSSSLYLAASSEQYF.

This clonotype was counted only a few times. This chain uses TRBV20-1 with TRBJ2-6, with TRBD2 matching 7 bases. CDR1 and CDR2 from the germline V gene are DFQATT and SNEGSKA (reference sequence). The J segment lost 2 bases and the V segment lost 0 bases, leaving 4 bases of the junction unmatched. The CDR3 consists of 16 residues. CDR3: CSAREGGAPGANVLTF. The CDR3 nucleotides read TGCAGTGCTAGAGAGGGAGGGGCCCCTGGGGCCAACGTCCTGACTTTC.

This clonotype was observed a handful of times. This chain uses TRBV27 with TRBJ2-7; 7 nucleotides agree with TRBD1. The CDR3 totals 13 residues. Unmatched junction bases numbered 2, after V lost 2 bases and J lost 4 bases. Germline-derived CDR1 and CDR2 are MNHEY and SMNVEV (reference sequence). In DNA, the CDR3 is TGTGCCAGCAGTTTAGGACAGGAGTACGAGCAGTACTTC. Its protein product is CASSLGQEYEQYF.

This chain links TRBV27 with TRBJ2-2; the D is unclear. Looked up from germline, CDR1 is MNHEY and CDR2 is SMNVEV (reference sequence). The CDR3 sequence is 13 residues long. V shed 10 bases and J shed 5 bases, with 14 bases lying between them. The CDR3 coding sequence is TGTGCCACCCGATGGGGTATGACCGGGGAGCTGTTTTTT. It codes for CATRWGMTGELFF.

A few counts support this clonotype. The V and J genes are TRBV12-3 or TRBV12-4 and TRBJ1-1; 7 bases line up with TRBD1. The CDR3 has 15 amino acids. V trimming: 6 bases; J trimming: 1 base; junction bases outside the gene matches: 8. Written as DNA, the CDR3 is TGTGCCAGCAGCCCCGGGACAGTCAAGAACACTGAAGCTTTCTTT. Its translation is CASSPGTVKNTEAFF.

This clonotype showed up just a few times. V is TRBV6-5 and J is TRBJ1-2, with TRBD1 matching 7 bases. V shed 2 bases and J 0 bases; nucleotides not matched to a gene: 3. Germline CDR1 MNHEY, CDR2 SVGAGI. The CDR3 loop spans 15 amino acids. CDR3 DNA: TGTGCCAGCAGTTACGAGGGGACAGCTAACTATGGCTACACCTTC. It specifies CASSYEGTANYGYTF.

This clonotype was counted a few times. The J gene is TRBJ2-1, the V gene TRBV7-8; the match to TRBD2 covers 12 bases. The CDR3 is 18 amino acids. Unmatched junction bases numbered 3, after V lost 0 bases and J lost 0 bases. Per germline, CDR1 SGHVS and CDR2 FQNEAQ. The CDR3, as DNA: TGTGCCAGCAGCTTAGCGCTAGCGGGAGGGATCTCCTACAATGAGCAGTTCTTC. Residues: CASSLALAGGISYNEQFF.

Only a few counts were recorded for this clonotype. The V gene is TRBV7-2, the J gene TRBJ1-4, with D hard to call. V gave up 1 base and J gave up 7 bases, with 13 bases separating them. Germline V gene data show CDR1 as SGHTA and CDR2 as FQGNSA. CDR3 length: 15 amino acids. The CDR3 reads CASSLGLSRGEKLFF. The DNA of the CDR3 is TGTGCCAGCAGCTTAGGACTCAGCCGGGGTGAAAAACTGTTTTTT.

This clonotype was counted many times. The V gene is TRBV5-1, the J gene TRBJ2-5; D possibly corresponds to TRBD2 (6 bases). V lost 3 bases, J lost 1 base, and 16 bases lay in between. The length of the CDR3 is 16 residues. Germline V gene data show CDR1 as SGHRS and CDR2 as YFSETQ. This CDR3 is CASSYLGTASQETQYF. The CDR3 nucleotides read TGCGCCAGCAGCTACCTAGGGACTGCCTCCCAAGAGACCCAGTACTTC.